These T cell receptor beta chains were read from a single sample in a study of blood T cell repertoires in COVID-19. Only in-frame clones appear in the TCRdb table, and some are missing; sequencing was by immunoSEQ multiplex PCR. There are roughly 150,000 clones in the sample; more than 75% occur only once, and roughly 2.4% lies in the top ten. The sequenced sample was peripheral blood. The receptors were gathered from a woman older than 75 with COVID-19, enrolled during active disease. Both conserved end residues are part of each CDR3. D genes are given only for firm matches. Only part of the rows carry a size: once, few, many, or a class if the clone is expanded.

j_call v_call d_call clone_size cdr3_length cdr3_aa cdr3_nt
TRBJ2-7 TRBV11-2 TRBD1 . 15 CASSYGQGFSYEQYF TGTGCCAGCAGCTACGGACAGGGGTTTTCCTACGAGCAGTACTTC
TRBJ1-2 TRBV21-1 . . 15 CASSKPTTGGYGYTF TGTGCCAGCAGCAAACCTACGACGGGGGGCTATGGCTACACCTTC
TRBJ2-7 TRBV6-5 TRBD1 . 12 CASARGPYEQYF TGTGCCTCGGCCAGGGGGCCCTACGAGCAGTACTTC
TRBJ2-7 TRBV2 TRBD2 . 14 CASSEGGSSYEQYF TGTGCCAGCAGTGAAGGCGGGAGCTCCTACGAGCAGTACTTC
TRBJ2-7 TRBV28 TRBD2 . 15 CASTPPSSGITEQYF TGTGCCAGCACCCCGCCGAGTAGCGGGATAACCGAGCAGTACTTC
TRBJ2-7 TRBV7-2 TRBD2 . 16 CASSLNPVGGTYEQYF TGTGCCAGCAGCTTAAACCCAGTCGGGGGGACCTACGAGCAGTACTTC
TRBJ1-2 TRBV19 . . 13 CASRQLSGYGYTF TGTGCCAGTAGGCAACTGAGTGGCTATGGCTACACCTTC
TRBJ1-6 TRBV6-2/TRBV6-3 . once 14 CASSLGQHNSPLHF TGTGCCAGCAGCCTCGGACAGCATAATTCACCCCTCCACTTT
TRBJ1-4 TRBV27 TRBD1 . 14 CASRPQGGNEKLFF TGTGCCAGCAGACCGCAGGGGGGTAATGAAAAACTGTTTTTT
TRBJ1-6 TRBV19 . . 14 CASSINPGNSPLHF TGTGCCAGTAGTATCAACCCAGGGAATTCACCCCTCCACTTT
TRBJ1-2 TRBV7-2 . . 16 CASSPHLGETNYGYTF TGTGCCAGCAGCCCTCACCTAGGAGAAACAAACTATGGCTACACCTTC
TRBJ1-6 TRBV4-2 TRBD1 few 17 CASSQANRGSYNSPLHF TGTGCCAGCAGCCAAGCCAACAGGGGCTCCTATAATTCACCCCTCCACTTT
TRBJ1-5 TRBV9 TRBD1 . 16 CASSPTGGGYNQPQHF TGTGCCAGCAGCCCCACAGGGGGCGGGTACAATCAGCCCCAGCATTTT
TRBJ2-5 TRBV2 TRBD2 . 15 CASSDELAGVGTQYF TGTGCCAGCAGTGACGAACTAGCGGGAGTTGGGACCCAGTACTTC
TRBJ2-2 TRBV7-9 TRBD1 . 18 CASSFAILTGGGTGELFF TGTGCCAGCAGCTTCGCTATCCTGACAGGGGGTGGCACCGGGGAGCTGTTTTTT
TRBJ2-2 TRBV7-6 TRBD1 . 15 CASSFQGAFTGELFF TGTGCCAGCAGCTTCCAGGGGGCTTTTACCGGGGAGCTGTTTTTT
TRBJ1-2 TRBV19 TRBD1 . 16 CASSVSSGTGSYGYTF TGTGCCAGTAGTGTCTCCTCCGGGACAGGAAGCTATGGCTACACCTTC
TRBJ1-5 TRBV2 TRBD1 . 16 CASRGDREESNQPQHF TGTGCCAGCAGAGGGGACAGGGAGGAAAGCAATCAGCCCCAGCATTTT
TRBJ2-2 TRBV6-5 TRBD2 . 15 CASSGTSGGTGELFF TGTGCCAGCAGCGGGACTAGCGGGGGCACCGGGGAGCTGTTTTTT
TRBJ1-2 TRBV3-1/TRBV3-2 TRBD1 . 12 CASEKGASGYTF TGTGCCAGCGAGAAGGGGGCGAGTGGCTACACCTTC
TRBJ2-1 TRBV3-1/TRBV3-2 TRBD2 . 16 CASSQAGLAGANEQFF TGTGCCAGCAGCCAAGCGGGTCTAGCGGGAGCCAATGAGCAGTTCTTC
TRBJ1-3 TRBV7-9 . . 14 CASSAGQIGNTIYF TGTGCCAGCAGCGCCGGACAAATTGGAAACACCATATATTTT
TRBJ2-1 TRBV27 TRBD1 . 17 CASSLYSWDRGENEQFF TGTGCCAGCAGTTTATATTCCTGGGACAGGGGGGAAAATGAGCAGTTCTTC
TRBJ2-1 TRBV9 TRBD2 . 14 CASSVSGTTSEQFF TGTGCCAGCAGCGTATCAGGGACTACATCTGAGCAGTTCTTC
TRBJ2-5 TRBV15 . . 14 CATSNRDIQETQYF TGTGCCACCAGCAATCGGGACATACAAGAGACCCAGTACTTC
TRBJ1-2 TRBV19 . . 14 CASRTGHLNYGYTF TGTGCCAGTAGAACGGGACACCTTAACTATGGCTACACCTTC
TRBJ1-5 TRBV5-4 TRBD1 . 14 CASSFTTGWQPQHF TGTGCCAGCAGCTTTACGACAGGGTGGCAGCCCCAGCATTTT
TRBJ2-5 TRBV27 . . 17 CASSRLAGVSSQETQYF TGTGCCAGCAGCCGACTCGCCGGCGTTTCTTCCCAAGAGACCCAGTACTTC
TRBJ1-2 TRBV7-3 . . 14 CASSSAGGNYGYTF TGTGCCAGCAGCTCGGCAGGAGGGAACTATGGCTACACCTTC
TRBJ2-3 TRBV7-3 . . 14 CASSPGSGSDTQYF TGTGCCAGCAGCCCGGGATCCGGGTCAGATACGCAGTATTTT
TRBJ2-2 TRBV28 . . 15 CASRAGGQATGELFF TGTGCCAGCAGGGCCGGGGGTCAAGCGACCGGGGAGCTGTTTTTT
TRBJ1-1 TRBV18 . . 15 CASSPTQELNTEAFF TGTGCCAGCTCACCAACACAGGAGTTGAACACTGAAGCTTTCTTT
TRBJ2-1 TRBV19 TRBD2 once 18 CASSILTSGTPIYNEQFF TGTGCCAGTAGTATCTTGACTAGCGGGACGCCCATATACAATGAGCAGTTCTTC
TRBJ1-2 TRBV28 . . 14 CASSSPGRGYGYTF TGTGCCAGCAGTTCCCCAGGGCGCGGCTATGGCTACACCTTC
TRBJ2-1 TRBV4-3 TRBD2 . 16 CASSQDLAGGNNEQFF TGCGCCAGCAGCCAAGATTTAGCGGGAGGGAACAATGAGCAGTTCTTC
TRBJ1-1 TRBV27 . few 13 CASSWQGNTEAFF TGTGCCAGCAGTTGGCAGGGGAACACTGAAGCTTTCTTT
TRBJ1-4 TRBV6-5 . . 14 CASSYGRANEKLFF TGTGCCAGCAGTTACGGCAGGGCTAATGAAAAACTGTTTTTT
TRBJ2-7 TRBV28 . . 13 CATLAYPSYEQYF TGTGCCACCTTGGCTTATCCCTCCTACGAGCAGTACTTC
TRBJ2-7 TRBV14 . once 15 CASSQSDGRTYEQYF TGTGCCAGCAGCCAAAGTGACGGGAGAACATACGAGCAGTACTTC
TRBJ2-7 TRBV27 TRBD2 . 15 CASSLTSGSSYEQYF TGTGCCAGCAGTCTGACTAGCGGGAGTTCCTACGAGCAGTACTTC
TRBJ1-6 TRBV2 TRBD1 once 14 CATSGDRLNSPLHF TGTGCCACCTCGGGGGACAGGTTAAATTCACCCCTCCACTTT
TRBJ2-7 TRBV7-3 TRBD2 . 13 CASSPAGDGEQYF TGTGCCAGCAGCCCCGCGGGGGATGGCGAGCAGTACTTC
TRBJ2-1 TRBV28 TRBD2 . 18 CASSPGTSGSLSYNEQFF TGTGCCAGCAGCCCCGGGACTAGCGGGTCGCTCTCCTACAATGAGCAGTTCTTC
TRBJ2-7 TRBV11-2 TRBD2 . 14 CASSLAGGSYEQYF TGTGCCAGCAGCCTAGCGGGAGGAAGTTACGAGCAGTACTTC
TRBJ2-1 TRBV18 TRBD1 . 14 CASSGDRAVNEQFF TGTGCCAGCTCAGGGGACAGGGCTGTTAATGAGCAGTTCTTC